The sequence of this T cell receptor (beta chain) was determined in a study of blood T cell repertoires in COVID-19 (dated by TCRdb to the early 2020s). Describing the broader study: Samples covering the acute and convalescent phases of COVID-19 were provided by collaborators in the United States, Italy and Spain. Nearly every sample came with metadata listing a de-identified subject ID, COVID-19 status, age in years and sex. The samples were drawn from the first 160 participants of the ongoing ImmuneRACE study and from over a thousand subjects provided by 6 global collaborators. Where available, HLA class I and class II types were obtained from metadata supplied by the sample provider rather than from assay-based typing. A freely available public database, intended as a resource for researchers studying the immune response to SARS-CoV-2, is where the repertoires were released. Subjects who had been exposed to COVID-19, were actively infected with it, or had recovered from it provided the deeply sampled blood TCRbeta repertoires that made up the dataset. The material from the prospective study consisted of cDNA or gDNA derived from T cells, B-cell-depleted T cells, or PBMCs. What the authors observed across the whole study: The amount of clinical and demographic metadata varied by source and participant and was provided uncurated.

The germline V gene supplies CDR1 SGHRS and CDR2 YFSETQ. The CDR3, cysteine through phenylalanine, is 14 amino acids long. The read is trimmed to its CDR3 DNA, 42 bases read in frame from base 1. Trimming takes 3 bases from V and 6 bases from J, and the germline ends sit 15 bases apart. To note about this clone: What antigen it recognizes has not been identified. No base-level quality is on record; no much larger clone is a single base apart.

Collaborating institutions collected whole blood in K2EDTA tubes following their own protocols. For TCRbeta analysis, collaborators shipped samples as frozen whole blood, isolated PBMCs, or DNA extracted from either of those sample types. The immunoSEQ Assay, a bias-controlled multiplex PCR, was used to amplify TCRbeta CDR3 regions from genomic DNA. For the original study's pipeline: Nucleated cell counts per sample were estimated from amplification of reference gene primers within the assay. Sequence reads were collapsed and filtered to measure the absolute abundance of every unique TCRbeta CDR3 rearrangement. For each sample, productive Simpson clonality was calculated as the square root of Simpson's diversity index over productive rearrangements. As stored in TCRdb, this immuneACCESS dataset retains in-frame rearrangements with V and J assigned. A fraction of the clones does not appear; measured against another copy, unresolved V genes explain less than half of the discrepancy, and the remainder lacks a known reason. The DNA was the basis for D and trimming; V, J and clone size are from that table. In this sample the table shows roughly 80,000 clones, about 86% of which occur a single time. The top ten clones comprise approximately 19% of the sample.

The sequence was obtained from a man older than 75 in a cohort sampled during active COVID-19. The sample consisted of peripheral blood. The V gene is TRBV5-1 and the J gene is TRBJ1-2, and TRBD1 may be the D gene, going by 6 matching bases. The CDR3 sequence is CASSSLWGQNGYTF. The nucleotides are TGCGCCAGCAGCTCGTTGTGGGGGCAAAATGGCTACACCTTC.